This T cell receptor (beta chain) was sequenced during a study of radiotherapy plus CTLA-4 blockade in lung cancer. This clone occurred once. Here immunoSEQ multiplex PCR was the method, and the copy in TCRdb shows in-frame clones only, minus some. The table records fewer than 55,000 clones, approximately 85% of them present only once. Germline V gene lookup returns CDR1 MNHNS and CDR2 SASEGT. This CDR3 has 15 residues. The V and J ends lost 3 bases and 3 bases respectively, with 14 bases between them. The TCR originated in a human donor with non-small cell lung cancer whose response to radiotherapy plus ipilimumab could not be evaluated. The source was peripheral blood, collected from a patient treated with radiotherapy plus ipilimumab. The chain carries TRBV6-1 and TRBJ1-2; tentatively, D is TRBD1 (6 bases). The DNA for the CDR3 is TGTGCCAGCAGTGACGCCGGCAGGGGAGACTATGGCTACACCTTC. Amino acid sequence: CASSDAGRGDYGYTF.